This TCR beta chain was obtained from a study of cytomegalovirus exposure and HLA in healthy donors. PCR amplification relied on 60 Vbeta primers (plus 13 Jbeta primers). TCRdb keeps only in-frame clones here, not all; method: immunoSEQ multiplex PCR. The sample lists roughly 190,000 clones, around 86% occurring once. This CDR3 comprises 16 residues. Trimming at V came to 3 bases and at J to 6 bases, leaving 9 bases not matched to a gene. Germline CDR1 is SEHNR and CDR2 is FQNEAQ (reference sequence). The receptor was isolated from a man aged 25-40 years in good health and CMV-seronegative. Input material: PBMCs. The genes are TRBV7-9 and TRBJ2-1; TRBD1 agrees at 9 bases. CDR3 sequence: CASSFDPGQGSNEQFF. CDR3 DNA: TGTGCCAGCAGCTTTGATCCGGGACAGGGATCCAATGAGCAGTTCTTC.